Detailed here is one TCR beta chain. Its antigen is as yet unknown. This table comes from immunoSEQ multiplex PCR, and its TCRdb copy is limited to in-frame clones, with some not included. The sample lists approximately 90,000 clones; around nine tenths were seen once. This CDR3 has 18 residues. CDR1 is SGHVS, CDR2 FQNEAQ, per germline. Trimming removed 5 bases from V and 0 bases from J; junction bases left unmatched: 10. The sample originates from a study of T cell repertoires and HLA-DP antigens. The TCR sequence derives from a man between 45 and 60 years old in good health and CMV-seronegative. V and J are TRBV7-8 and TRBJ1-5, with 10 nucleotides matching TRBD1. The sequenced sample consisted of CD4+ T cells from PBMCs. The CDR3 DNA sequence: TGTGCCAGCAGCCCTTTGGGACAGGGGAGAGATAGCAATCAGCCCCAGCATTTT. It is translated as CASSPLGQGRDSNQPQHF. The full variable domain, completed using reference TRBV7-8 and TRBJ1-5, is GAGVSQSPRYKVAKRGQDVALRCDPISGHVSLFWYQQALGQGPEFLTYFQNEAQLDKSGLPSDRFFAERPEGSVSTLKIQRTQQEDSAVYLCASSPLGQGRDSNQPQHFGDGTRLSIL.